The subject of this entry is one TCR beta chain. Its antigen is as yet unknown. With the ViraFEST assay, the study expanded antigen-specific CD4+ T cells using viral peptide pools, then sequenced them. Subsequent to a culture period of roughly 11 days, CD4+ T cells were isolated. Among the vaccine recipients, none had a prior SARS-CoV-2 infection, and nucleocapsid antibodies were negative. V lost 0 bases and J 1 base, leaving 15 bases between the germline ends. Germline V CDR1 and CDR2: SGHRS, YFSETQ. This CDR3 contains 17 residues. These data come from a study of vaccination effects on CD4 cells after COVID-19. Sequencing was performed with immunoSEQ multiplex PCR; in TCRdb, only in-frame clones are kept and a portion is missing. Seen here are 67,000 or so clones, approximately 70% observed once, and the top ten hold roughly 4%.

The sequences come from CD4+ T cells from PBMCs cultured with HCoV-OC43 spike peptides, collected before COVID-19 vaccination. As for subset: HCoV-OC43 spike overlapping peptide pool stimulation. The TCR originated in a human donor who received a COVID-19 vaccine. This chain joins TRBV5-1 and TRBJ2-3, with D perhaps matching TRBD1 (6 bases). CDR3 residues: CASSLGQGRPGTDTQYF. The CDR3, as DNA: TGCGCCAGCAGCTTGGGGCAGGGGCGCCCCGGCACAGATACGCAGTATTTT.